These 5 T cell receptor beta chains were sequenced from one sample in a study of cytomegalovirus exposure and HLA in healthy donors. This table comes from immunoSEQ multiplex PCR, and its TCRdb copy is limited to in-frame clones, with some not included. Of under 80,000 clones listed, 70% to 90% are singletons. Source material: PBMCs. The source is a woman aged 18-29 years in good health and CMV-seronegative.

The rearrangement uses TRBV5-1 and TRBJ2-6; a possible D gene is TRBD1 (5 bases). Germline CDR1 SGHRS, CDR2 YFSETQ. V was cut by 0 bases and J by 0 bases, with 13 bases left in between. The CDR3 totals 18 residues. The CDR3 is CASSLGSGSSSGANVLTF. DNA for the CDR3: TGCGCCAGCAGCTTGGGGTCAGGGTCTAGCTCTGGGGCCAACGTCCTGACTTTC. The complete variable domain, with remaining parts taken from reference TRBV5-1 and TRBJ2-6, reads KAGVTQTPRYLIKTRGQQVTLSCSPISGHRSVSWYQQTPGQGLQFLFEYFSETQRNKGNFPGRFSGRQFSNSRSEMNVSTLELGDSALYLCASSLGSGSSSGANVLTFGAGSRLTVL.

The chain uses TRBV28 and TRBJ1-1; TRBD1 matches at 7 bases. The V gene's germline CDR1 is MDHEN and CDR2 SYDVKM. Trimming cost V 6 bases and J 8 bases; bases outside gene matches: 18. The CDR3 sequence is 16 residues long. The CDR3 DNA reads as TGTGCCAGCAGGATGGGACAGTCGGCTTTGTTAGGCGAAGCTTTCTTT. Translated, it gives CASRMGQSALLGEAFF.

The chain couples TRBV18 to TRBJ2-3; 9 bases match TRBD2. The CDR3 is made up of 15 amino acids. Germline lookup yields CDR1 KGHSH and CDR2 LQKENI. V dropped 8 bases and J dropped 4; count of bases not matched to a gene: 10. The chain's CDR3 is CASRNSGGLPDTQYF. The CDR3 DNA is TGTGCCAGCCGAAACAGCGGGGGGCTGCCAGATACGCAGTATTTT.

V gene TRBV6-6 combines with J gene TRBJ1-2; D remains unclear. This CDR3 contains 13 residues. Deletions cut 2 bases from V and 8 bases from J, with 12 bases between. Germline-derived CDR1 and CDR2 are MNHNY and SVGAGI (reference sequence). This chain's CDR3 is CASSYGGALGYTF. For the CDR3, the DNA is TGTGCCAGCAGTTACGGAGGTGCCCTGGGCTACACCTTC.

V gene TRBV29-1 combines with J gene TRBJ2-7; D not certain. V gave up 6 bases and J gave up 5 bases, with 14 bases separating them. The length of the CDR3 is 12 residues. CDR1 and CDR2 from the germline V gene are SQVTM and ANQGSEA. The CDR3 loop reads CSVTPGRNEQYF. CDR3 sequence (DNA): TGCAGCGTAACTCCAGGTAGAAACGAGCAGTACTTC.